The T cell receptor (beta chain) described here comes from a study of T cell responses to AZD1222 COVID-19 vaccine. Points from the study as a whole: Recipients of two AZD1222 doses showed rising Spike-specific TCR breadth and depth. Only a handful of AZD1222 recipients, several in all, had baseline seropositivity.

Profiled with immunoSEQ multiplex PCR; TCRdb holds only in-frame clones, not every one. The data show around 160,000 clones, with around 90% seen just once and roughly 2.8% held by the top ten. Germline V CDR1 and CDR2: MDHEN, SYDVKM. Trimming cost V 4 bases and J 7 bases, with 16 bases left between them. This CDR3 spans 15 amino acids. Concerning this clone itself: Its target is not known.

The TCR comes from an adult in good health. The chain has TRBV28 and TRBJ2-2, with D perhaps matching TRBD2 (6 bases). The sample consisted of peripheral blood, taken on day 0 of MenACWY control vaccination. The CDR3 is CASSSTGLKIGELFF. CDR3 in DNA: TGTGCCAGCAGTTCTACGGGACTCAAGATCGGGGAGCTGTTTTTT.